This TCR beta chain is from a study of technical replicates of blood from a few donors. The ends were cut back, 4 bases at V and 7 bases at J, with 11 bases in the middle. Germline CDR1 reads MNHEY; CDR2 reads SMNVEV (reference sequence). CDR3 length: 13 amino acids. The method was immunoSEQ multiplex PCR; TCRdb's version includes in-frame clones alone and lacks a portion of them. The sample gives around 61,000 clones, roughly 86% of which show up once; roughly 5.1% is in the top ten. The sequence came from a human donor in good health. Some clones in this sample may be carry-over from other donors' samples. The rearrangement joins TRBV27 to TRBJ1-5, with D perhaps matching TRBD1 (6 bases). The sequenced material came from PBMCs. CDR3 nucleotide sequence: TGTGCCAGCAGTTCCCAGGGGCCCCAGCCCCAGCATTTT. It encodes CASSSQGPQPQHF.